Listed below are T cell receptor beta chains from one sample, sequenced in a study of CD8+ T cells in alopecia areata. Measured with immunoSEQ multiplex PCR; TCRdb has only the in-frame clones, and not every one. The repertoire holds 98,000 or so clones, with 59% as singletons. The sequencing sample was made of CD8+ T cells sorted from blood. Every receptor here comes from a human donor in good health. Each CDR3 is given with its conserved first and last residue. A D gene is named only where the DNA matches it firmly. Clone size is stated in some rows and not others, as once, few, many or a class when expanded.

v_gene	d_gene	abundance	j_gene	CDR3aa	CDR3nt
TRBV9	.	few	TRBJ1-4	CASSDPRGGGNEKLFF	TGTGCCAGCAGCGACCCCCGGGGAGGGGGTAATGAAAAACTGTTTTTT
TRBV23-1	TRBD1	medium-sized	TRBJ1-3	CASSRAGTGRLRRGNTIYF	TGCGCCAGCAGTCGTGCCGGGACAGGAAGATTACGTCGTGGAAACACCATATATTTT
TRBV4-3	TRBD2	.	TRBJ2-3	CASSQAGLAHTPVTSDTQYF	TGCGCCAGCAGCCAGGCCGGACTAGCGCATACCCCGGTGACCTCAGATACGCAGTATTTT
TRBV4-2	TRBD2	.	TRBJ2-1	CASSQWRGAGNEQFF	TGTGCCAGCAGCCAATGGCGGGGGGCGGGCAATGAGCAGTTCTTC
TRBV9	TRBD1	.	TRBJ1-2	CASSPQTGGIYGYTF	TGTGCCAGCAGCCCTCAGACAGGGGGCATTTATGGCTACACCTTC
TRBV25-1	.	.	TRBJ1-2	CASSPPTPRTEGYTF	TGTGCCAGCAGTCCCCCAACCCCCCGGACAGAGGGCTACACCTTC
TRBV27	.	few	TRBJ2-5	CASSSRGASQAQETQYF	TGTGCCAGCAGTTCCAGGGGAGCGAGTCAGGCGCAAGAGACCCAGTACTTC
TRBV19	.	.	TRBJ2-5	CASSMSRGVQETQYF	TGTGCCAGTAGTATGTCTCGAGGGGTCCAAGAGACCCAGTACTTC
TRBV27	TRBD1	.	TRBJ2-3	CASSLTGGSDTQYF	TGTGCCAGCAGCTTGACAGGGGGCTCGGATACGCAGTATTTT
TRBV6-5	.	once	TRBJ1-6	CASSYSKGGYNSPLHF	TGTGCCAGCAGTTACTCGAAAGGTGGCTATAATTCACCCCTCCACTTT
TRBV20-1	.	.	TRBJ1-2	CSANLYGYTF	TGCAGTGCTAACCTCTATGGCTACACCTTC
TRBV4-3	.	few	TRBJ1-2	CASSQELQGAYGYTF	TGCGCCAGCAGCCAAGAATTACAGGGAGCCTATGGCTACACCTTC
TRBV5-4	.	.	TRBJ2-2	CASSLRPGNTGELFF	TGTGCCAGCAGCTTGCGTCCGGGGAACACCGGGGAGCTGTTTTTT
TRBV29-1	TRBD2	few	TRBJ2-5	CSVEGTSGQETQYF	TGCAGCGTTGAAGGGACTAGCGGACAAGAGACCCAGTACTTC
TRBV7-6	.	.	TRBJ2-7	CASSSTPGLGEQYF	TGTGCCAGCAGCTCGACCCCGGGCCTCGGGGAGCAGTACTTC
TRBV25-1	TRBD2	few	TRBJ2-3	CASSESSERGLGTDTQYF	TGTGCCAGCAGTGAATCGTCCGAGCGGGGGTTAGGCACAGATACGCAGTATTTT
TRBV29-1	TRBD1	.	TRBJ1-2	CSVEFSGQGENYGYTF	TGCAGCGTTGAATTTTCTGGACAGGGGGAGAACTATGGCTACACCTTC
TRBV7-9	TRBD1	.	TRBJ2-1	CASSWGQGSSYNEQFF	TGTGCCAGCAGCTGGGGACAGGGAAGCTCCTACAATGAGCAGTTCTTC
TRBV19	TRBD2	.	TRBJ2-7	CASRLSGGAYEQYF	TGTGCCAGTAGGCTTAGCGGGGGTGCCTACGAGCAGTACTTC
TRBV5-6	.	.	TRBJ2-2	CASSLFLQDTGELFF	TGTGCCAGCAGCTTGTTTCTTCAGGACACCGGGGAGCTGTTTTTT
TRBV29-1	.	few	TRBJ1-2	CSVEPYRETSYGYTF	TGCAGCGTGGAACCCTACAGGGAGACCTCCTATGGCTACACCTTC
TRBV15	TRBD1	.	TRBJ1-6	CATSARQGTNSPLHF	TGTGCCACCAGCGCGAGACAGGGGACTAATTCACCCCTCCACTTT
TRBV7-9	.	.	TRBJ2-7	CASSSQRDQSYEQYF	TGTGCCAGCAGCTCTCAACGGGACCAATCCTACGAGCAGTACTTC
TRBV29-1	.	.	TRBJ1-1	CSVDSAAAVNTEAFF	TGCAGCGTTGATTCCGCGGCAGCCGTGAACACTGAAGCTTTCTTT
TRBV13	.	few	TRBJ2-2	CASSPRYGPANTGELFF	TGTGCCAGCAGCCCCCGTTATGGCCCCGCGAACACCGGGGAGCTGTTTTTT
TRBV9	.	few	TRBJ2-5	CASSGGGRETQYF	TGTGCCAGCAGCGGAGGGGGACGGGAGACCCAGTACTTC
TRBV9	.	.	TRBJ2-2	CASSALLRGGELFF	TGTGCCAGCAGCGCGTTGTTAAGGGGCGGGGAGCTGTTTTTT
TRBV19	.	few	TRBJ2-4	CASSIRQKNIQYF	TGTGCCAGTAGTATTCGGCAGAAAAACATTCAGTACTTC
TRBV7-6	.	.	TRBJ2-5	CASSLGYQETQYF	TGTGCCAGCAGCCTGGGGTACCAAGAGACCCAGTACTTC
TRBV4-1	.	few	TRBJ1-1	CASSQALRDGTEAFF	TGCGCCAGCAGCCAAGCCCTCAGGGACGGCACTGAAGCTTTCTTT
TRBV29-1	.	once	TRBJ1-4	CSVEEPLGQGRQKLFF	TGCAGCGTTGAAGAGCCCCTCGGGCAGGGGCGGCAGAAACTGTTTTTT
TRBV7-8	TRBD1	few	TRBJ1-5	CASSPRQGLSPQHF	TGTGCCAGCAGCCCTAGACAGGGCCTTTCACCCCAGCATTTT
TRBV4-3	.	many	TRBJ2-7	CASSQDPMGSYEQYF	TGCGCCAGCAGCCAAGATCCTATGGGGTCGTACGAGCAGTACTTC
TRBV9	TRBD2	few	TRBJ2-3	CASSVESSGGSTDTQYF	TGTGCCAGCAGCGTAGAATCTAGCGGGGGGTCCACAGATACGCAGTATTTT
TRBV9	TRBD2	once	TRBJ2-5	CASSVASGLAGQETQYF	TGTGCCAGCAGCGTAGCCTCGGGACTAGCGGGCCAAGAGACCCAGTACTTC
TRBV25-1	.	few	TRBJ1-1	CASSEWGRDTEAFF	TGTGCCAGCAGTGAATGGGGGCGCGACACTGAAGCTTTCTTT
TRBV7-2	.	.	TRBJ1-1	CASSLGQSNTEAFF	TGTGCCAGCAGCCTAGGACAGAGCAACACTGAAGCTTTCTTT
TRBV5-1	.	.	TRBJ2-1	CASSLDVTGRRGDNEQFF	TGCGCCAGCAGCTTGGATGTGACAGGGAGGCGGGGGGACAATGAGCAGTTCTTC
TRBV29-1	.	.	TRBJ2-5	CSVCWETRGPVSETQYF	TGCAGCGTTTGTTGGGAGACGAGGGGTCCCGTCTCTGAGACCCAGTACTTC
TRBV19	TRBD2	.	TRBJ2-2	CASSLSPGTSGPNTGELFF	TGTGCCAGTAGCCTTTCCCCCGGGACTAGCGGACCGAACACCGGGGAGCTGTTTTTT
TRBV30	.	few	TRBJ1-2	CAWNNPGHVRGYTF	TGTGCCTGGAATAATCCGGGACACGTACGAGGCTACACCTTC
TRBV2	TRBD1	.	TRBJ2-1	CASIRLGQGVNEQFF	TGTGCCAGCATCCGCTTGGGACAGGGGGTCAATGAGCAGTTCTTC
TRBV5-6	.	.	TRBJ1-2	CASSLEGGGYTF	TGTGCCAGCAGCTTAGAGGGTGGGGGCTACACCTTC
TRBV30	.	.	TRBJ1-6	CAWEGLNSPLHF	TGTGCCTGGGAGGGCCTAAATTCACCCCTCCACTTT
TRBV7-9	TRBD1	.	TRBJ1-6	CASSLSHPAGGDSPLHF	TGTGCCAGCAGCTTAAGCCACCCTGCAGGGGGGGATTCACCCCTCCACTTT
TRBV5-6	TRBD1	.	TRBJ2-7	CASSFRQGPYEQYF	TGTGCCAGCAGCTTCAGACAGGGACCCTACGAGCAGTACTTC
TRBV9	.	.	TRBJ2-1	CASSLDNEQFF	TGTGCCAGCAGCCTTGACAATGAGCAGTTCTTC
TRBV5-6	TRBD1	.	TRBJ1-2	CASSMPGTGDYGYTF	TGTGCCAGCAGCATGCCCGGGACAGGAGACTATGGCTACACCTTC
TRBV11-2	TRBD1	.	TRBJ1-5	CASSITGAYYSNQPQHF	TGTGCCAGCAGCATTACAGGGGCTTATTATAGCAATCAGCCCCAGCATTTT
TRBV15	.	.	TRBJ2-1	CATSTAGNNEQFF	TGTGCCACCAGCACCGCTGGGAACAATGAGCAGTTCTTC
TRBV9	.	.	TRBJ2-3	CASSVSVRDTPDTQYF	TGTGCCAGCAGCGTAAGTGTCCGGGACACTCCAGATACGCAGTATTTT
TRBV27	TRBD1	.	TRBJ2-1	CASSLSALSRTGGSYNEQFF	TGTGCCAGCAGTTTATCCGCCCTCTCGAGAACAGGGGGCTCCTACAATGAGCAGTTCTTC
TRBV13	.	.	TRBJ2-2	CASSLGLGAGELFF	TGTGCCAGCAGCTTAGGCCTGGGGGCCGGGGAGCTGTTTTTT
TRBV10-3	.	.	TRBJ2-7	CAISVAPEGFRYEQYF	TGTGCCATCAGTGTAGCGCCGGAAGGGTTTCGGTACGAGCAGTACTTC
TRBV19	.	.	TRBJ1-5	CASSITPRSNQPQHF	TGTGCCAGTAGTATAACCCCGAGAAGCAATCAGCCCCAGCATTTT
TRBV7-9	TRBD1	few	TRBJ2-7	CASSARQGGEQYF	TGTGCCAGCAGCGCCAGACAGGGGGGCGAGCAGTACTTC
TRBV4-3	TRBD1	.	TRBJ2-2	CASSQGDSSWTGELFF	TGCGCCAGCAGCCAAGGGGACAGTTCATGGACCGGGGAGCTGTTTTTT
TRBV7-2	.	.	TRBJ1-5	CASSLLAGGNQPQHF	TGTGCCAGCAGCTTACTCGCAGGGGGCAATCAGCCCCAGCATTTT
TRBV5-6	TRBD1	.	TRBJ2-7	CASSGTGGSYEQYF	TGTGCCAGCAGCGGAACAGGGGGTAGCTACGAGCAGTACTTC
TRBV2	.	few	TRBJ2-7	CASSDRPAGSPYEQYF	TGTGCCAGCAGTGACCGCCCGGCAGGGTCCCCCTACGAGCAGTACTTC